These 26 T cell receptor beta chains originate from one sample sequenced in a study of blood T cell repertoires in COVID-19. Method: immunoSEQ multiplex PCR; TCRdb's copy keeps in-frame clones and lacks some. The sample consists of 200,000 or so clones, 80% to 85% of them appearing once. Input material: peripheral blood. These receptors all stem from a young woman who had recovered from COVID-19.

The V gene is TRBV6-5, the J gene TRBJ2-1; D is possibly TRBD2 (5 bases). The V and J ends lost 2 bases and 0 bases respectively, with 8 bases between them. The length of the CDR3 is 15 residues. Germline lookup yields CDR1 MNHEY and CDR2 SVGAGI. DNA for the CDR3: TGTGCCAGCAGTTACAGAGGGAGCTCCTACAATGAGCAGTTCTTC. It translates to CASSYRGSSYNEQFF.

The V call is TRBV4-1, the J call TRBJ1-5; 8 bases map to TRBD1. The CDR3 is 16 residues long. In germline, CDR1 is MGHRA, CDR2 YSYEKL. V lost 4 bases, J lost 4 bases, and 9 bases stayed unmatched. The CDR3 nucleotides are TGCGCCAGCAGCCGCGCGGGACAGGTGAATAATCAGCCCCAGCATTTT. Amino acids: CASSRAGQVNNQPQHF.

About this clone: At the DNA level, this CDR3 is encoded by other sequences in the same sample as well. CDR3 nucleotides: TGTGCCAGTAGTATCGGACAGGGGGGCACTGAAGCTTTCTTT. Encoded protein: CASSIGQGGTEAFF. V and J are TRBV19 and TRBJ1-1, with 10 bases that match TRBD1. Germline values: CDR1 LNHDA, CDR2 SQIVND (reference sequence). The CDR3 is made up of 14 amino acids. The V and J ends lost 3 bases and 4 bases, in that order; junction bases with no gene match: 2.

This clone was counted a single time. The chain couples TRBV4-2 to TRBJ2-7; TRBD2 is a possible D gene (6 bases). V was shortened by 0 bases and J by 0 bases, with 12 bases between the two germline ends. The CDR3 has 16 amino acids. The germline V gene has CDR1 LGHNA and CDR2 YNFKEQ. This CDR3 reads CASSQDGGVSSYEQYF. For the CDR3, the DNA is TGTGCCAGCAGCCAAGATGGCGGGGTAAGCTCCTACGAGCAGTACTTC.

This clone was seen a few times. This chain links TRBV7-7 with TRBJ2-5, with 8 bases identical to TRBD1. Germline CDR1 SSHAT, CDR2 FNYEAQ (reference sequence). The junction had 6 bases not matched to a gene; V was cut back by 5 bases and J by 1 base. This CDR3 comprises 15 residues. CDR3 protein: CASSPGTGGQETQYF. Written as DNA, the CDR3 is TGTGCCAGCAGCCCCGGAACAGGGGGCCAAGAGACCCAGTACTTC. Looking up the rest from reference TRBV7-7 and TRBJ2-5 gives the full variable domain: GAGVSQSPRYKVTKRGQDVTLRCDPISSHATLYWYQQALGQGPEFLTYFNYEAQPDKSGLPSDRFSAERPEGSISTLTIQRTEQRDSAMYRCASSPGTGGQETQYFGPGTRLLVL.

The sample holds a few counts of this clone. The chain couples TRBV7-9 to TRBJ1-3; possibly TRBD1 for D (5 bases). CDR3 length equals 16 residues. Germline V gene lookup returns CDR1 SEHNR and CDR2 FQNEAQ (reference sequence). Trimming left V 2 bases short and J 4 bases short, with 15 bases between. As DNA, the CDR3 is TGTGCCAGCAGCTTAACGGGGGACGCTTCCGGAAACACCATATATTTT. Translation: CASSLTGDASGNTIYF.

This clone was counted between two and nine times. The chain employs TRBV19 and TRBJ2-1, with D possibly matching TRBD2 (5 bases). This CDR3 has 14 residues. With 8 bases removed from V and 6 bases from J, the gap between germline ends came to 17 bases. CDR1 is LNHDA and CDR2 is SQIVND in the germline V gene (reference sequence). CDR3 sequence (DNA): TGTGCCAGTGGGATTAGGGAGCGAGGCAATGAGCAGTTCTTC. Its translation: CASGIRERGNEQFF.

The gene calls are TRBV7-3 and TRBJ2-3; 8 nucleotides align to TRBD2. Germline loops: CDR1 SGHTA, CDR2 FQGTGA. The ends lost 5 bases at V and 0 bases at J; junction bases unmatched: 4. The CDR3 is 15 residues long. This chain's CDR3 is CASSPVAGSTDTQYF. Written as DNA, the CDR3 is TGTGCCAGCAGCCCAGTAGCGGGGAGCACAGATACGCAGTATTTT.

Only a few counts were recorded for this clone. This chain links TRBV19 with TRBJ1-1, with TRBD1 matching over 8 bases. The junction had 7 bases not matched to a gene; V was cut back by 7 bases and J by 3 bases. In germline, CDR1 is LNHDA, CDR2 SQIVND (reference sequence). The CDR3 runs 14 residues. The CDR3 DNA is TGTGCCAGTATGCTGGACAGGGACTACACTGAAGCTTTCTTT. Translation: CASMLDRDYTEAFF.

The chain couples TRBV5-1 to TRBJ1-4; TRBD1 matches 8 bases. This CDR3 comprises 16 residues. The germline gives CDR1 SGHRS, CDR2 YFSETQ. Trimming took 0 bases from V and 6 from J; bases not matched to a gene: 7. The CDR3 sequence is CASSLEPDRADEKLFF. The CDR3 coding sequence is TGCGCCAGCAGCTTGGAACCGGACAGGGCGGATGAAAAACTGTTTTTT.

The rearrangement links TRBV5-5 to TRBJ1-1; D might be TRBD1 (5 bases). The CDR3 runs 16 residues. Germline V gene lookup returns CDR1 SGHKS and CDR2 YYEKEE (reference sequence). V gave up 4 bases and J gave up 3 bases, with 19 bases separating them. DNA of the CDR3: TGTGCCAGCAGCCGTCTTGGTTCCTGGGGGGACACTGAAGCTTTCTTT. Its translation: CASSRLGSWGDTEAFF.

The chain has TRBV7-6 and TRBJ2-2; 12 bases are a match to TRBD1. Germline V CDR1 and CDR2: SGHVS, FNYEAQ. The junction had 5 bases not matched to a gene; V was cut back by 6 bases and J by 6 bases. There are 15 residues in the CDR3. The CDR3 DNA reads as TGTGCCAGCAGTCCCGGGACAGGGGGCCCCGGGGAGCTGTTTTTT. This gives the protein CASSPGTGGPGELFF.

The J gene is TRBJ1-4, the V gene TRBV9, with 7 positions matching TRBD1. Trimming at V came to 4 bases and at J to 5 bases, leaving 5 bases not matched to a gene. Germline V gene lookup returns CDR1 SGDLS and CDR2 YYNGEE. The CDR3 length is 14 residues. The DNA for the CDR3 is TGTGCCAGCAGCCGACAGGGTGGAAATGAAAAACTGTTTTTT. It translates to CASSRQGGNEKLFF.

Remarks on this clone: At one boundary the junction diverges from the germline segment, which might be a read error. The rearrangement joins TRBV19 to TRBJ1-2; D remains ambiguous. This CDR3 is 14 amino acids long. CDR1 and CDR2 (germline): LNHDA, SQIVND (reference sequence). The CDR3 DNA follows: TGTGCCAGTAGGGGGATGGGGAGAGGATCCCACGGCGGCTTC. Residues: CASRGMGRGSHGGF.

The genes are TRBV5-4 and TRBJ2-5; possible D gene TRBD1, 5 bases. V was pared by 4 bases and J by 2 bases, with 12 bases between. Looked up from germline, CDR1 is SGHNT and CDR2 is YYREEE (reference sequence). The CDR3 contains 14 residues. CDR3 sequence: CASSLKGPQETQYF. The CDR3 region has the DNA TGTGCCAGCAGCCTTAAGGGGCCTCAAGAGACCCAGTACTTC.

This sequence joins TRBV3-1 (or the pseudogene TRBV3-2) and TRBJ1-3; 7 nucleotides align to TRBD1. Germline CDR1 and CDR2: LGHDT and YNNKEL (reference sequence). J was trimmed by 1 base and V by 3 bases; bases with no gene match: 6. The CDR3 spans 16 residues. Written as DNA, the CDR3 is TGTGCCAGCAGCCAGATGACAGGGTGGTCTGGAAACACCATATATTTT. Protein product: CASSQMTGWSGNTIYF.

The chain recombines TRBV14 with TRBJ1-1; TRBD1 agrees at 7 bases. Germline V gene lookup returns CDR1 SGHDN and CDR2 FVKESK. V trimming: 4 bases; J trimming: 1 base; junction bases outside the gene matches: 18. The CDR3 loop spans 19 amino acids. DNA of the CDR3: TGTGCCAGCAGCCGATCGGTGGGGAAAAGGGGGCCGGGGAACACTGAAGCTTTCTTT. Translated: CASSRSVGKRGPGNTEAFF.

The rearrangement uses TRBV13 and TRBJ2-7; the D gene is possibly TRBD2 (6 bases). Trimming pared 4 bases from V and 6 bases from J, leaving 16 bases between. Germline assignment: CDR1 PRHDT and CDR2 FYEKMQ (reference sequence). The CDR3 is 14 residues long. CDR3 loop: CASSSRETPPEQYF. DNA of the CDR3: TGTGCCAGCAGCTCCCGGGAGACCCCCCCCGAGCAGTACTTC.

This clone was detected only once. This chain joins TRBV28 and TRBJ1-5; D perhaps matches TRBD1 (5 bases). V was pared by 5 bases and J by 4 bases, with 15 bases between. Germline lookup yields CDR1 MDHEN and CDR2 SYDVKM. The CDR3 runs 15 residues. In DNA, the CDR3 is TGTGCCAGCAGTCGTTCGGGGGTTATGAATCAGCCCCAGCATTTT. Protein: CASSRSGVMNQPQHF.

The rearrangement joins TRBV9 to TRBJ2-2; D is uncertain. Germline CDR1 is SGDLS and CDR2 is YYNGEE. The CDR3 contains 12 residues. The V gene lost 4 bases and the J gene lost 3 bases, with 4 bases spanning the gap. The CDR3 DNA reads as TGTGCCAGCAGCCCCTACACCGGGGAGCTGTTTTTT. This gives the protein CASSPYTGELFF.

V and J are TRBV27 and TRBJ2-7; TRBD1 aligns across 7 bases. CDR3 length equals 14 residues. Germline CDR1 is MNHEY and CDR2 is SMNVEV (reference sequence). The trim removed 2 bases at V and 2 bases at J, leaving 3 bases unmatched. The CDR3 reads CASSLAQGTYEQYF. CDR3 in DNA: TGTGCCAGCAGTTTAGCACAGGGGACCTACGAGCAGTACTTC.

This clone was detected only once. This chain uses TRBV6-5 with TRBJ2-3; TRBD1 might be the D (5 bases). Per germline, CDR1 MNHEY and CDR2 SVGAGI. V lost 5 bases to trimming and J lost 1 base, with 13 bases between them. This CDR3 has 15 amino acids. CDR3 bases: TGTGCCAGCAGTCCAGGGATGGTGGGCACAGATACGCAGTATTTT. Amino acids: CASSPGMVGTDTQYF.

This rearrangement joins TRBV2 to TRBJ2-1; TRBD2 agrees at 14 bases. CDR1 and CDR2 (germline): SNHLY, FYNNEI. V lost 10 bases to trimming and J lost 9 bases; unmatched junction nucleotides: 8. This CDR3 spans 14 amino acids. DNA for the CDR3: TGTGCCAAGAAGGGACTAGCGGGAGCGGGTGAGCAGTTCTTC. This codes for CAKKGLAGAGEQFF.

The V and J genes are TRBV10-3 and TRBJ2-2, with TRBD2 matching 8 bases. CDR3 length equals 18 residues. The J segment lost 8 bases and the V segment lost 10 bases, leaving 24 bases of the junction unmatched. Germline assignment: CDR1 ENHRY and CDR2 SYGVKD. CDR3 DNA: TGTGCCACCGCCTCCCCCCGGCCCCGGACTAGCATTTGTGGGGAGCTGTTTTTT. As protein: CATASPRPRTSICGELFF.

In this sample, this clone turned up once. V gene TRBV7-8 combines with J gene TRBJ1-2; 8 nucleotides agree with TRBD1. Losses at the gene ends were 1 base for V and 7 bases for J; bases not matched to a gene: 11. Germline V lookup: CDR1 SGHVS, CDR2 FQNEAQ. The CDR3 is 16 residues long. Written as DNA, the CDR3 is TGTGCCAGCAGCTTAGTAGGGACAGGAGCTTTCAGTGGCTACACCTTC. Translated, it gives CASSLVGTGAFSGYTF.

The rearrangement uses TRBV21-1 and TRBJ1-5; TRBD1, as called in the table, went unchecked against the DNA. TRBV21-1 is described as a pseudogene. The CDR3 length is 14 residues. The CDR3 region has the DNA TGTGCCAGCTTCTGGGGGCCGAGCAATCAGCCCCAGCATTTT. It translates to CASFWGPSNQPQHF.